Below are 10 T cell receptor beta chains sequenced from a single sample in a study of blood T cell repertoires in COVID-19 (dated by TCRdb to 2018 to 2020). Receptor libraries were prepared by the immunoSEQ multiplex PCR assay. Here the immuneACCESS table is served through TCRdb, limited to in-frame sequences with V and J called. Missing clones are a known gap in these copies; in checked studies unresolved V genes cover under half, and the rest lacks a known reason. This sample lists around 97,000 clones; roughly 80% were detected once. The ten largest clones add up to more than 10% of the sample. The sample consisted of peripheral blood. These receptors originate from a human donor in a cohort sampled during active COVID-19.

The chain uses TRBV10-3 and TRBJ2-2; D gene unclear. CDR1 ENHRY and CDR2 SYGVKD come from the germline V gene. The length of the CDR3 is 15 residues. V shed 3 bases and J shed 5 bases, with 13 bases lying between them. The CDR3, as DNA: TGTGCCATCAGTGAAGGCGGCCTTGGGACCGGGGAGCTGTTTTTT. As protein: CAISEGGLGTGELFF.

The sample holds one count of this clone. J is TRBJ1-4 and V is TRBV5-6, with 7 positions matching TRBD1. The J segment lost 6 bases and the V segment lost 4 bases, leaving 6 bases of the junction unmatched. Germline V CDR1 and CDR2: SGHDT, YYEEEE. This CDR3 contains 14 residues. CDR3 coding DNA: TGTGCCAGCAGCGAGACAGGGATCGATGAAAAACTGTTTTTT. This encodes CASSETGIDEKLFF.

This chain connects TRBV5-6 to TRBJ1-2; the D gene is possibly TRBD1 (6 bases). Trimming removed 7 bases at V and 6 bases at J, with 19 bases between. Germline V gives CDR1 SGHDT, CDR2 YYEEEE. There are 14 residues in the CDR3. This CDR3 reads CASQTYRAWDGYTF. The CDR3 bases are TGTGCCAGCCAGACTTACAGGGCGTGGGATGGCTACACCTTC.

DNA of the CDR3: TGTGCCAGCAGCCCCTTTAACACTGAAGCTTTCTTT. Its protein is CASSPFNTEAFF. The V gene is TRBV7-9, the J gene TRBJ1-1; D is uncertain. The CDR3 is made up of 12 amino acids. The ends were cut back, 5 bases at V and 2 bases at J, with 6 bases in the middle. CDR1 SEHNR and CDR2 FQNEAQ come from the germline V gene (reference sequence).

This chain links TRBV5-4 with TRBJ2-3, with 7 bases lining up with TRBD1. The CDR3 has 15 amino acids. Germline V gives CDR1 SGHNT, CDR2 YYREEE (reference sequence). The trim removed 3 bases at V and 0 bases at J, leaving 4 bases unmatched. The CDR3 reads CASSSTGASTDTQYF. The CDR3 DNA follows: TGTGCCAGCAGCTCCACAGGGGCCAGCACAGATACGCAGTATTTT. The variable domain in full, completed from reference TRBV5-4 and TRBJ2-3, reads ETGVTQSPTHLIKTRGQQVTLRCSSQSGHNTVSWYQQALGQGPQFIFQYYREEENGRGNFPPRFSGLQFPNYSSELNVNALELDDSALYLCASSSTGASTDTQYFGPGTRLTVL.

The V gene is TRBV9, the J gene TRBJ1-1; D possibly corresponds to TRBD1 (6 bases). V gave up 0 bases and J gave up 6 bases, with 21 bases separating them. Germline CDR1 is SGDLS and CDR2 is YYNGEE. The CDR3 covers 17 residues. The CDR3 sequence is CASSVVGSGGRFAEAFF. The CDR3 nucleotides are TGTGCCAGCAGCGTAGTTGGGTCGGGGGGCAGATTCGCTGAAGCTTTCTTT.

The chain couples TRBV15 to TRBJ1-2; 7 bases are shared with TRBD1. CDR3 length: 14 residues. The V gene end was trimmed by 6 bases and the J gene end by 2 bases; junction bases not matched to a gene: 6. CDR1 LNHNV and CDR2 YYDKDF come from the germline V gene (reference sequence). The CDR3 DNA follows: TGTGCCACCAGGGCAGGACAGGAGAACTATGGCTACACCTTC. Translating gives CATRAGQENYGYTF.

The rearrangement uses TRBV5-1 and TRBJ2-1, with TRBD1 as a possible D gene (6 bases). Germline CDR1 SGHRS, CDR2 YFSETQ. V shed 0 bases and J shed 4 bases, with 11 bases lying between them. The CDR3 has 15 amino acids. Here the CDR3 reads CASSLAQGGYNEQFF. As DNA, the CDR3 is TGCGCCAGCAGCTTGGCCCAAGGGGGTTACAATGAGCAGTTCTTC.

This rearrangement joins TRBV5-6 to TRBJ1-1; weak D call: TRBD1 (6 bases). Germline V gene data show CDR1 as SGHDT and CDR2 as YYEEEE. Trimming removed 5 bases from V and 0 bases from J, with 8 bases in between. The CDR3 consists of 13 residues. CDR3 protein: CASRPGVNTEAFF. CDR3 coding DNA: TGTGCCAGCAGACCAGGGGTGAACACTGAAGCTTTCTTT.

The V and J genes are TRBV20-1 and TRBJ2-4; D is possibly TRBD1 (6 bases). The CDR3 consists of 11 residues. V lost 5 bases and J lost 4, with 6 bases in between. Germline V gives CDR1 DFQATT, CDR2 SNEGSKA (reference sequence). This CDR3 reads CSADRKNIQYF. The CDR3 DNA follows: TGCAGTGCTGACAGGAAAAACATTCAGTACTTC.